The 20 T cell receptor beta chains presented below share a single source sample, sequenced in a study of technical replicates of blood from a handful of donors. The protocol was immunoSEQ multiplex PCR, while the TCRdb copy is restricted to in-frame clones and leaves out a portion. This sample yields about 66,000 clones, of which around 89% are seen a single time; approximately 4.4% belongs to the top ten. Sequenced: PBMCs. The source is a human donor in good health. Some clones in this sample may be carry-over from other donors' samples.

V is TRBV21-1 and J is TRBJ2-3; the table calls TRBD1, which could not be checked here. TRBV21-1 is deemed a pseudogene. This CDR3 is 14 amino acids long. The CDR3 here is CASSKGPGEDTQYF. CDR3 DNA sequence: TGTGCCAGCAGCAAGGGGCCGGGCGAAGATACGCAGTATTTT.

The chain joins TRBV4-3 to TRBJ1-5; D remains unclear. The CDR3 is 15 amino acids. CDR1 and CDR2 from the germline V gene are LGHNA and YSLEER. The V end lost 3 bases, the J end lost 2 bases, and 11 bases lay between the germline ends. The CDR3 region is CASSQQAYGNQPQHF. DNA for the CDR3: TGCGCCAGCAGCCAGCAGGCGTATGGCAATCAGCCCCAGCATTTT.

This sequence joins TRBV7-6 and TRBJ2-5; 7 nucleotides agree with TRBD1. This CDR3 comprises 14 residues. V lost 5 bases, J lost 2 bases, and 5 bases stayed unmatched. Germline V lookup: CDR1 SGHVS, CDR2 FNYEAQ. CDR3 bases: TGTGCCAGCAGCCAGGGACAGAATCAAGAGACCCAGTACTTC. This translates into CASSQGQNQETQYF.

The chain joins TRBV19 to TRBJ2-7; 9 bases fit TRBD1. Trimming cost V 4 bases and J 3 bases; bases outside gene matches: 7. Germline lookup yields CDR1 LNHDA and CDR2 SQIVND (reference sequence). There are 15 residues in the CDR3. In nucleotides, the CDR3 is TGTGCCAGTAGTAATCCGGGACAGGGCTACTACGAGCAGTACTTC. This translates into CASSNPGQGYYEQYF.

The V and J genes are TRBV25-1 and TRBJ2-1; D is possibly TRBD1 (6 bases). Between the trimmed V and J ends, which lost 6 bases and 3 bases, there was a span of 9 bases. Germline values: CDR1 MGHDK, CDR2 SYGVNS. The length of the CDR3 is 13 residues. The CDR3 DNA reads TGTGCCAGCAGGACAGGAGGCTACAATGAGCAGTTCTTC. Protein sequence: CASRTGGYNEQFF.

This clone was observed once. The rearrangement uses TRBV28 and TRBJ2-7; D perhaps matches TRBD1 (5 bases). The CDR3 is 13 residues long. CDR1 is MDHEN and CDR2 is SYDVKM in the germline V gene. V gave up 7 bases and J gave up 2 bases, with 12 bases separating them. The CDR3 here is CASNSQGAYEQYF. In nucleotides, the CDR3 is TGTGCCAGCAATAGCCAAGGGGCCTACGAGCAGTACTTC.

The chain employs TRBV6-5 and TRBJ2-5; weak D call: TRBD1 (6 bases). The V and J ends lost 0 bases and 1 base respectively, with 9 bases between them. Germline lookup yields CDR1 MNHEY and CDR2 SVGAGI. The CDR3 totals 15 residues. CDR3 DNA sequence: TGTGCCAGCAGTTACTCGGAACAGGGCCAAGAGACCCAGTACTTC. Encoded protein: CASSYSEQGQETQYF.

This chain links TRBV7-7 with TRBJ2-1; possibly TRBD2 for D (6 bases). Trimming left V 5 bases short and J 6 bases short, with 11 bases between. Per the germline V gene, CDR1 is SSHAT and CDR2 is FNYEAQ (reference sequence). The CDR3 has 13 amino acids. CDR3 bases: TGTGCCAGCAGCACCGGGACTGTCAATGAGCAGTTCTTC. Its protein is CASSTGTVNEQFF.

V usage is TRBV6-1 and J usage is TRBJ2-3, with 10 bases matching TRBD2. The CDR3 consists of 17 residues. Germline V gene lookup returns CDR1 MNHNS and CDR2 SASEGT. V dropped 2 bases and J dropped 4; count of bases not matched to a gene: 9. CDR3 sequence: CASSEFASGSRADTQYF. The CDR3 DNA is TGTGCCAGCAGTGAATTTGCTAGCGGGAGTCGGGCAGATACGCAGTATTTT.

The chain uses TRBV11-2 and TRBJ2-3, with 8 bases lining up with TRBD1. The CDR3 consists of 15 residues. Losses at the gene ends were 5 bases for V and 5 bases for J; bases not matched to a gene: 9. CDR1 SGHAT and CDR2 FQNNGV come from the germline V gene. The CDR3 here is CASSQGQGHGDTQYF. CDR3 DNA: TGTGCCAGCAGCCAAGGACAGGGTCATGGAGATACGCAGTATTTT.

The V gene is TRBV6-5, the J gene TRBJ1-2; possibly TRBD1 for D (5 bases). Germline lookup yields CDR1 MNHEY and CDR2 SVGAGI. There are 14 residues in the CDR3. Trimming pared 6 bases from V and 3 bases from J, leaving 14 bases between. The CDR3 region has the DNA TGTGCCAGCAGCCTAGATGGGGGGGACTATGGCTACACCTTC. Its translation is CASSLDGGDYGYTF.

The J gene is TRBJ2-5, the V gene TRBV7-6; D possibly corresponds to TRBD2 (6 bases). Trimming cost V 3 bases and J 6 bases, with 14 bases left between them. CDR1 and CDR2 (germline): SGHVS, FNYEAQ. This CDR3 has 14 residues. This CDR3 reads CASSLGWGVKTQYF. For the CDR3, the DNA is TGTGCCAGCAGCTTGGGGTGGGGGGTAAAGACCCAGTACTTC.

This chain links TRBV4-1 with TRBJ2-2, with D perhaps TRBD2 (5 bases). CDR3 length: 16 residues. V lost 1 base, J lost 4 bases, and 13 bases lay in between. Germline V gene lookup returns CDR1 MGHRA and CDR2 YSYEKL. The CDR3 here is CASSQAERGPTGELFF. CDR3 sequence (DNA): TGCGCCAGCAGCCAAGCAGAAAGAGGGCCCACCGGGGAGCTGTTTTTT.

CDR3 sequence (DNA): TGCGCCAGCAGCTCCCAACGGGATTCACCCCTCCACTTT. This sequence encodes CASSSQRDSPLHF. The chain carries TRBV5-1 and TRBJ1-6; D is ambiguous. Germline CDR1 SGHRS, CDR2 YFSETQ. Trimming left V 3 bases short and J 8 bases short, with 9 bases between. The CDR3 sequence is 13 residues long. Variable domain in full (rest from reference TRBV5-1 and TRBJ1-6): KAGVTQTPRYLIKTRGQQVTLSCSPISGHRSVSWYQQTPGQGLQFLFEYFSETQRNKGNFPGRFSGRQFSNSRSEMNVSTLELGDSALYLCASSSQRDSPLHFGNGTRLTVT.

In DNA, the CDR3 is TGTGCCAGCAGCGGACAGGGGTCAGCGGAGACCCAGTACTTC. Its translation is CASSGQGSAETQYF. This chain uses TRBV5-4 with TRBJ2-5; 9 bases line up with TRBD1. V dropped 4 bases and J dropped 5; count of bases not matched to a gene: 6. Per the germline V gene, CDR1 is SGHNT and CDR2 is YYREEE (reference sequence). This CDR3 comprises 14 residues.

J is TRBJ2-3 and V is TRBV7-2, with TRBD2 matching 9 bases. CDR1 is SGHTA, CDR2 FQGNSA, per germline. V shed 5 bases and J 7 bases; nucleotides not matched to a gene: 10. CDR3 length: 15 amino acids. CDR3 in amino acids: CASSRQAGGQNTQYF. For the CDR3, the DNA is TGTGCCAGCAGCCGACAGGCGGGGGGGCAAAATACGCAGTATTTT.

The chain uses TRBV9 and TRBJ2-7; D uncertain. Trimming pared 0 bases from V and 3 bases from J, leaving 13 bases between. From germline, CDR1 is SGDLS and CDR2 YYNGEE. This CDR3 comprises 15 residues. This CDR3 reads CASSVAPRGDYEQYF. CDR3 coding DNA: TGTGCCAGCAGCGTAGCCCCCCGCGGAGACTACGAGCAGTACTTC. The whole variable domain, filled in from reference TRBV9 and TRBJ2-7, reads DSGVTQTPKHLITATGQRVTLRCSPRSGDLSVYWYQQSLDQGLQFLIQYYNGEERAKGNILERFSAQQFPDLHSELNLSSLELGDSALYFCASSVAPRGDYEQYFGPGTRLTVT.

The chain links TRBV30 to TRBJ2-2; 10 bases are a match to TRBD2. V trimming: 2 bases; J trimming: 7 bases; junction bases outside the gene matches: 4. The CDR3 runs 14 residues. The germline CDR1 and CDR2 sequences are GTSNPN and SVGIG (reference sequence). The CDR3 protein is CAWSPSGSIGELFF. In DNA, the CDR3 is TGTGCCTGGAGTCCTAGCGGGAGTATCGGGGAGCTGTTTTTT.

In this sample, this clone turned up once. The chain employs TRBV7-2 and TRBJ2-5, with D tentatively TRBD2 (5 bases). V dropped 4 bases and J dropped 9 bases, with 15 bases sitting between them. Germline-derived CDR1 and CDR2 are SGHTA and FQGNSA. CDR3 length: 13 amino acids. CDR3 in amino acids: CASSSDGETAQYF. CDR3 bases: TGTGCCAGCAGCTCTGACGGGGAGACGGCCCAGTACTTC.

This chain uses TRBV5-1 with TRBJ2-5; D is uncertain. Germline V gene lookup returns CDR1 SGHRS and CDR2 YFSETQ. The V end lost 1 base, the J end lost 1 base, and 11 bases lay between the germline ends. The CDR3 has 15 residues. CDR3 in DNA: TGCGCCAGCAGCTTGTATGGTACAGTCCAAGAGACCCAGTACTTC. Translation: CASSLYGTVQETQYF.